The sample holds many counts of the clone carrying this T cell receptor (beta chain). 9 to 10 ml fresh peripheral blood yielded the PBMCs. Amplified regions were TCR beta CDR3 sequences from RNA transcripts. Primed by the HTBI set, a first-round RT-PCR was run on the TCR CDR3. TCRdb re-called the multiplex PCR reads with MiXCR, one entry per CDR3 protein. The sample includes some 250,000 distinct CDR3 sequences, approximately 15% seen only once; the top ten take 10% to 15%. These data belong to a study of T cells in Graves' hyperthyroidism and ophthalmopathy. CDR1 and CDR2 from the germline V gene are SGHAT and FQNNGV. The junction had 0 bases not matched to a gene; V was cut back by 6 bases and J by 6 bases. This CDR3 comprises 14 residues.

Material: blood. The chain uses TRBV11-2 and TRBJ2-2; 14 nucleotides align to TRBD2. The sequence was obtained from a woman aged 35 to 49 with Graves' hyperthyroidism that later progressed to Graves' ophthalmopathy. CDR3 in amino acids: CASRGLAGAGELFF. The CDR3 region has the DNA TGTGCCAGCAGGGGACTAGCGGGAGCCGGGGAGCTGTTTTTT.